Each of the 12 T cell receptor beta chains below was sequenced from the same sample in a study of blood T cell repertoires in COVID-19. Clones were sequenced by immunoSEQ multiplex PCR, and TCRdb holds only the in-frame ones, with some missing. The sample consists of 50,000 to 70,000 clones, around 66% of them appearing once. The sample comprised PBMCs or T cells enriched from blood (not recorded which). The receptors derive from an older woman who had been exposed to COVID-19.

The chain combines TRBV4-1 with TRBJ2-5; 8 bases line up with TRBD1. The length of the CDR3 is 14 residues. With 1 base clipped from V and 4 bases from J, the junction kept 2 bases outside the gene matches. From germline, CDR1 is MGHRA and CDR2 YSYEKL. In DNA, the CDR3 is TGCGCCAGCAGCCAAGGCGGACAGGGAGAGACCCAGTACTTC. Translation gives CASSQGGQGETQYF.

V and J are TRBV18 and TRBJ2-3, with D perhaps TRBD2 (6 bases). The CDR3 has 14 amino acids. Between the trimmed V and J ends, which lost 3 bases and 2 bases, there was a span of 9 bases. Germline V gene lookup returns CDR1 KGHSH and CDR2 LQKENI. CDR3 nucleotide sequence: TGTGCCAGCTCACCCCGGGGGAACACAGATACGCAGTATTTT. It specifies CASSPRGNTDTQYF. Based on the CDR3 plus reference TRBV18 and TRBJ2-3, the full variable domain is NAGVMQNPRHLVRRRGQEARLRCSPMKGHSHVYWYRQLPEEGLKFMVYLQKENIIDESGMPKERFSAEFPKEGPSILRIQQVVRGDSAAYFCASSPRGNTDTQYFGPGTRLTVL.

The rearrangement links TRBV7-2 to TRBJ1-4, with TRBD1 as a possible D gene (6 bases). Germline V gives CDR1 SGHTA, CDR2 FQGNSA. There are 13 residues in the CDR3. The V gene lost 2 bases and the J gene lost 10 bases, with 11 bases spanning the gap. The CDR3 DNA reads as TGTGCCAGCAGCTTATGGCGGGGGCGAAAACTGTTTTTT. This encodes CASSLWRGRKLFF. The full variable domain, with the rest looked up from reference TRBV7-2 and TRBJ1-4, is GAGVSQSPSNKVTEKGKDVELRCDPISGHTALYWYRQSLGQGLEFLIYFQGNSAPDKSGLPSDRFSAERTGGSVSTLTIQRTQQEDSAVYLCASSLWRGRKLFFGSGTQLSVL.

The chain is built from TRBV7-6 and TRBJ1-5; D gene unclear. Germline CDR1 SGHVS, CDR2 FNYEAQ. CDR3 length: 16 amino acids. V was trimmed by 1 base and J by 5 bases, leaving 15 bases between them. CDR3 sequence reads: CASSLGSGMGDQPQHF. The CDR3 bases are TGTGCCAGCAGCTTAGGTTCTGGAATGGGCGATCAGCCCCAGCATTTT. The whole variable domain, filled in from reference TRBV7-6 and TRBJ1-5, reads GAGVSQSPRYKVTKRGQDVALRCDPISGHVSLYWYRQALGQGPEFLTYFNYEAQQDKSGLPNDRFSAERPEGSISTLTIQRTEQRDSAMYRCASSLGSGMGDQPQHFGDGTRLSIL.

Only a few counts were recorded for this clone. The V call is TRBV28, the J call TRBJ1-6, with 10 bases fitting TRBD1. Germline CDR1 MDHEN, CDR2 SYDVKM. CDR3 size: 16 residues. V dropped 8 bases and J dropped 6; count of bases not matched to a gene: 10. The CDR3 DNA reads TGTGCCAGCTATAGTGGAGGGACAGGGGCTAATTCACCCCTCCACTTT. It is translated as CASYSGGTGANSPLHF.

This clone was recorded only once. The chain carries TRBV19 and TRBJ1-2; D gene uncertain. The CDR3 has 14 amino acids. The germline gives CDR1 LNHDA, CDR2 SQIVND (reference sequence). Trimming cost V 6 bases and J 4 bases, with 15 bases left between them. CDR3 DNA sequence: TGTGCCAGTAGGGTTGGCGGGAGCTCCTATGGCTACACCTTC. Translated, it gives CASRVGGSSYGYTF.

The chain employs TRBV14 and TRBJ2-3; D is unclear. CDR1 is SGHDN and CDR2 is FVKESK in the germline V gene. Deletions cut 4 bases from V and 5 bases from J, with 19 bases between. The CDR3 spans 16 residues. The CDR3 nucleotides read TGTGCCAGCAGCCCCATGACCGGATCTAGAGGAGATACGCAGTATTTT. It translates to CASSPMTGSRGDTQYF.

The V gene is TRBV10-2, the J gene TRBJ2-5, with D possibly TRBD2 on 6 matching bases. This CDR3 is 14 amino acids long. Germline V gene lookup returns CDR1 WSHSY and CDR2 SAAADI. V lost 4 bases and J lost 6, with 15 bases in between. CDR3: CASSAGLPGKTQYF. CDR3 nucleotide sequence: TGCGCCAGCAGTGCAGGACTACCCGGGAAGACCCAGTACTTC.

The chain couples TRBV5-5 to TRBJ1-1; 9 nucleotides line up with TRBD1. The CDR3 runs to 15 residues. With V trimmed by 6 bases and J by 4 bases, 10 bases remained unmatched. Per the germline V gene, CDR1 is SGHKS and CDR2 is YYEKEE (reference sequence). CDR3 nucleotide sequence: TGTGCCAGCATCTACTGGGACAGGGATGGCACTGAAGCTTTCTTT. Translation gives CASIYWDRDGTEAFF.

This chain joins TRBV10-2 and TRBJ2-1, with TRBD2 as a possible D gene (5 bases). CDR1 and CDR2 (germline): WSHSY, SAAADI. Between the trimmed V and J ends, which lost 4 bases and 0 bases, there was a span of 7 bases. The CDR3 extends over 14 amino acids. CDR3 nucleotides: TGCGCCAGCAGTGGCACTAGCTCCTACAATGAGCAGTTCTTC. Translating gives CASSGTSSYNEQFF.

The chain combines TRBV19 with TRBJ1-5, with 8 bases identical to TRBD1. CDR1 is LNHDA, CDR2 SQIVND, per germline (reference sequence). This CDR3 is built from 15 residues. The V gene end was trimmed by 3 bases and the J gene end by 6 bases; junction bases not matched to a gene: 7. CDR3 region: CASSMGQVIGQPQHF. The CDR3 DNA sequence: TGTGCCAGTAGTATGGGACAGGTGATCGGTCAGCCCCAGCATTTT.

This chain joins TRBV19 and TRBJ2-5; 10 bases fit TRBD2. Germline CDR1 and CDR2: LNHDA and SQIVND (reference sequence). V trimming: 7 bases; J trimming: 4 bases; junction bases outside the gene matches: 6. This CDR3 region has 14 residues. The chain's CDR3 is CASKLAGAGETQYF. The CDR3, as DNA: TGTGCCAGTAAGCTAGCGGGGGCGGGAGAGACCCAGTACTTC.